Here is one T cell receptor (beta chain) with its context. This record belongs to a study of cytotoxic CD8 clonotypes in ibrutinib-treated CLL. The germline V gene encodes CDR1 KGHSH and CDR2 LQKENI. V lost 0 bases to trimming and J lost 6 bases; unmatched junction nucleotides: 7. This CDR3 comprises 16 residues. Repertoires were generated with immunoSEQ multiplex PCR, while TCRdb's copy carries only in-frame clones and drops some. This table has about 92,000 clones, 70% to 80% appearing once. The material was PBMCs, obtained after 24 months of ibrutinib treatment. This clonotype originated in a human donor with chronic lymphocytic leukemia. The chain is built from TRBV18 and TRBJ2-4, with 8 bases aligning to TRBD1. CDR3 DNA sequence: TGTGCCAGCTCACCACCCCCGGACAGGGAAGGAAACATTCAGTACTTC. This codes for CASSPPPDREGNIQYF.